Detailed here is one T cell receptor beta chain. What it binds is unknown. The sample is drawn from a study of T cell responses to AZD1222 COVID-19 vaccine. Study-wide findings and caveats: The CD4 TCRs associated with vaccination extended across spike and predominated at 160-218 and 743-854. In a largely white British group with more females than males, clonal diversity was possibly underestimated.

The assay was immunoSEQ multiplex PCR, and TCRdb's table has in-frame clones only and misses some. In the table there are more than 140,000 clones, about 90% of which are singletons. The clonotype originates from an adult in good health. Material: peripheral blood, obtained on day 0 of AZD1222 vaccination.

The CDR3: CASSHTPGGFQDTQYF. The CDR3 nucleotides are TGTGCCAGCAGTCACACCCCAGGGGGCTTTCAAGATACGCAGTATTTT. This rearrangement joins TRBV11-2 to TRBJ2-3; 8 bases fit TRBD1. The CDR3 extends over 16 amino acids. J gave up 5 bases and V 6 bases, and 13 bases lay outside the gene matches. Germline V gene sequence: CDR1 SGHAT, CDR2 FQNNGV.